This TCR beta chain originates from a study of cytomegalovirus exposure and HLA in healthy donors. This CDR3 is built from 19 residues. V was pared by 0 bases and J by 7 bases, with 12 bases of the junction left unmatched. CDR1 and CDR2 from the germline V gene are LGHNA and YNFKEQ. PCR involved 60 Vbeta and 13 Jbeta primers. Assay: immunoSEQ multiplex PCR; the TCRdb copy retains only in-frame clones and omits some. In the table there are 190,000 or so clones, around 79% of which are singletons. The sequenced sample consisted of PBMCs. The chain has TRBV4-2 and TRBJ2-4; TRBD2 aligns across 13 bases. The sequence was collected from a male donor in good health and CMV-seropositive. The CDR3 reads CASSQDSKTSGGWGNIQYF. The CDR3 DNA reads as TGTGCCAGCAGCCAAGATTCAAAGACTAGCGGGGGGTGGGGTAACATTCAGTACTTC.